What follows are 22 T cell receptor beta chains derived from one specimen sequenced in a study of T cells in localized non-small cell lung cancer. Sequencing used immunoSEQ multiplex PCR; TCRdb keeps in-frame clones, though not all of them. The table has 2,000 to 2,500 clones, around 32% seen once. The sample consisted of lung tumor tissue, taken before any cancer treatment. The receptors stem from a female donor older than 55 with stage II lung adenocarcinoma.

Only a few counts were recorded for this clone. The J gene is TRBJ2-5, the V gene TRBV19; 7 bases are shared with TRBD1. The CDR3 has 13 residues. Germline V CDR1 and CDR2: LNHDA, SQIVND (reference sequence). Unmatched junction bases numbered 5, after V lost 9 bases and J lost 1 base. The CDR3 sequence is CASGTDPQETQYF. The CDR3 nucleotides read TGTGCCAGCGGGACAGACCCCCAAGAGACCCAGTACTTC.

The chain employs TRBV29-1 and TRBJ1-2, with 8 bases fitting TRBD1. Germline values: CDR1 SQVTM, CDR2 ANQGSEA. CDR3 length equals 12 residues. Trimming cost V 4 bases and J 4 bases; bases outside gene matches: 2. CDR3 protein: CSVATGVYGYTF. Written as DNA, the CDR3 is TGCAGCGTTGCGACAGGGGTCTATGGCTACACCTTC.

In its sample, this clone ranks as medium-sized. J is TRBJ2-1 and V is TRBV4-1; 12 bases fit TRBD2. The CDR3 covers 17 residues. V trimming: 3 bases; J trimming: 3 bases; junction bases outside the gene matches: 6. Germline CDR1 and CDR2: MGHRA and YSYEKL. The CDR3 here is CASSQGWTSGDYNEQFF. The CDR3 bases are TGCGCCAGCAGCCAGGGGTGGACTAGCGGGGACTACAATGAGCAGTTCTTC.

This clone turned up a few times. V and J are TRBV6-7 and TRBJ2-7, with a weak D call TRBD1 (6 bases). TRBV6-7 has ORF status, its function being uncertain. The CDR3 runs to 14 residues. V was trimmed by 2 bases and J by 5 bases, leaving 13 bases between them. The CDR3 here is CASSYDRGTDEQYF. In DNA form, the CDR3 reads TGTGCCAGCAGTTACGATAGGGGGACCGACGAGCAGTACTTC.

This sequence joins TRBV28 and TRBJ1-5, with D perhaps TRBD1 (6 bases). V was clipped by 6 bases and J by 6 bases, with 12 bases between them. Looked up from germline, CDR1 is MDHEN and CDR2 is SYDVKM. CDR3 length: 13 residues. The CDR3 DNA reads as TGTGCCAGCAGACCAGGGGCGAGTCAGCCCCAGCATTTT. Translation: CASRPGASQPQHF.

This chain uses TRBV30 with TRBJ2-7; D call uncertain. The V gene's germline CDR1 is GTSNPN and CDR2 SVGIG (reference sequence). Trimming took 2 bases from V and 7 from J, leaving 12 bases between them. The CDR3 sequence is 12 residues long. The DNA for the CDR3 is TGTGCCTGGAGTACGGCTCTGAAGGAGCAGTACTTC. This encodes CAWSTALKEQYF.

Judged by abundance, this clone is medium-sized. The chain recombines TRBV6-8 with TRBJ2-5; no firm D call. Germline CDR1 reads MNHGY; CDR2 reads SAAAGT. This CDR3 is 12 amino acids long. Between the trimmed V and J ends, which lost 2 bases and 5 bases, there was a span of 6 bases. CDR3 in amino acids: CASSYGRETQYF. CDR3 DNA sequence: TGTGCCAGCAGTTACGGAAGGGAGACCCAGTACTTC.

This clone is termed medium-sized (0.01 to 0.1%). The V and J genes are TRBV6-1 and TRBJ2-1, with D tentatively TRBD2 (5 bases). CDR1 is MNHNS, CDR2 SASEGT, per germline. V lost 1 base and J lost 12, with 13 bases in between. There are 13 residues in the CDR3. The CDR3 DNA is TGTGCCAGCAGTGAAGGTGCGGAGGATGGGCAGTTCTTC. This encodes CASSEGAEDGQFF.

The rearrangement uses TRBV9 and TRBJ1-2; D is undetermined. Trimming removed 3 bases at V and 8 bases at J, with 11 bases between. The germline gives CDR1 SGDLS, CDR2 YYNGEE. CDR3 length: 12 amino acids. CDR3 in amino acids: CASSASARGYTF. The CDR3 nucleotides read TGTGCCAGCAGCGCATCGGCGCGGGGCTACACCTTC.

The V and J genes are TRBV28 and TRBJ1-2; weak D call: TRBD1 (5 bases). Germline-derived CDR1 and CDR2 are MDHEN and SYDVKM. V dropped 5 bases and J dropped 3 bases, with 10 bases sitting between them. This CDR3 contains 13 residues. CDR3 DNA: TGTGCCAGCAGTGTCGGACACGACTATGGCTACACCTTC. Translating it yields CASSVGHDYGYTF.

The chain uses TRBV19 and TRBJ2-3, with 9 positions matching TRBD1. The CDR3 is made up of 15 amino acids. The J segment lost 2 bases and the V segment lost 4 bases, leaving 4 bases of the junction unmatched. The germline V gene encodes CDR1 LNHDA and CDR2 SQIVND (reference sequence). CDR3 loop: CASSKGQGFTDTQYF. In nucleotides, the CDR3 is TGTGCCAGTAGTAAAGGACAGGGGTTCACAGATACGCAGTATTTT.

This clone was observed a few times. V is TRBV7-4 and J is TRBJ2-5; D might be TRBD2 (6 bases). The CDR3 runs to 13 residues. V lost 4 bases to trimming and J lost 4 bases, with 10 bases between them. Germline assignment: CDR1 SGHVT and CDR2 SQSDAQ. The CDR3, as DNA: TGTGCCAGCAGCTCCGGGCGGGGAGAGACCCAGTACTTC. Translated: CASSSGRGETQYF.

This clone was seen a few times. The chain combines TRBV9 with TRBJ1-2; D not certain. Per the germline V gene, CDR1 is SGDLS and CDR2 is YYNGEE. Trimming removed 5 bases at V and 2 bases at J, with 10 bases between. The CDR3 spans 13 residues. CDR3 loop: CASRVQKNYGYTF. CDR3 coding DNA: TGTGCCAGCAGGGTACAGAAAAACTATGGCTACACCTTC.

This chain joins TRBV18 and TRBJ2-3; TRBD1 might be the D (6 bases). Germline V gene data show CDR1 as KGHSH and CDR2 as LQKENI. V was trimmed by 3 bases and J by 4 bases, leaving 14 bases between them. This CDR3 has 15 residues. CDR3 residues: CASSPLGGAADTQYF. CDR3 sequence (DNA): TGTGCCAGCTCACCTTTAGGGGGAGCTGCAGATACGCAGTATTTT.

The chain carries TRBV18 and TRBJ1-2, with D unresolved. The length of the CDR3 is 14 residues. Trimming cost V 3 bases and J 6 bases, with 14 bases left between them. Germline V gene lookup returns CDR1 KGHSH and CDR2 LQKENI. CDR3 nucleotide sequence: TGTGCCAGCTCACCGATCGGGCGGCAGAATGGCTACACCTTC. This codes for CASSPIGRQNGYTF.

The gene calls are TRBV5-1 and TRBJ2-1; 7 nucleotides align to TRBD2. Germline CDR1 reads SGHRS; CDR2 reads YFSETQ. This CDR3 comprises 16 residues. V dropped 2 bases and J dropped 0; count of bases not matched to a gene: 5. CDR3 loop: CASSLGLAASYNEQFF. The CDR3 DNA follows: TGCGCCAGCAGCTTAGGGCTAGCGGCCTCCTACAATGAGCAGTTCTTC.

This rearrangement joins TRBV23-1 to TRBJ2-7; a weak D match, TRBD1 (5 bases). TRBV23-1 is sorted into the ORF group, with uncertain function. The CDR3 covers 15 residues. Trimming shortened V by 3 bases and J by 3 bases, and 15 bases separated the two germline ends. The CDR3 sequence: CASSQNMQGNYEQYV. The CDR3 nucleotides are TGCGCCAGCAGTCAGAATATGCAGGGAAACTACGAGCAGTACGTC.

The sample holds a few counts of this clone. Germline and junction disagree at one end, which may indicate a read error. The chain recombines TRBV11-3 with TRBJ2-1; 11 nucleotides align to TRBD2. The germline V gene has CDR1 SGHNT and CDR2 YENEEA. The CDR3 runs to 17 residues. The CDR3 coding sequence is TGTGCTAGCAGCTTAGGCGGCCTAGCGGGAGGAGTAGCTGAGCAGTTCTTC. Residues: CASSLGGLAGGVAEQFF.

This clone came up a few times. Different DNA sequences within this sample yield the same CDR3. The CDR3 reads CASSFRGREAFF. Written as DNA, the CDR3 is TGTGCCAGCAGTTTCAGGGGCAGGGAAGCTTTCTTT. The V call is TRBV28, the J call TRBJ1-1; TRBD1 might be the D (6 bases). Trimming shortened V by 3 bases and J by 8 bases, and 10 bases separated the two germline ends. Germline V gene data show CDR1 as MDHEN and CDR2 as SYDVKM. The CDR3 consists of 12 residues.

The chain employs TRBV6-1 and TRBJ2-1; the D is unclear. V lost 1 base and J lost 3, with 7 bases in between. CDR1 is MNHNS, CDR2 SASEGT, per germline. This CDR3 spans 14 amino acids. CDR3 coding DNA: TGTGCCAGCAGTGAAGAACAGCACTACAATGAGCAGTTCTTC. This encodes CASSEEQHYNEQFF.

CDR3 DNA: TGTGCCAGCAGTTTTAGGGGACAGGGACTGCGGTACGTC. Translation: CASSFRGQGLRYV. This chain links TRBV28 with TRBJ2-7, with 9 bases that match TRBD1. CDR3 length equals 13 residues. The V gene's germline CDR1 is MDHEN and CDR2 SYDVKM. V was pared by 3 bases and J by 12 bases, with 9 bases of the junction left unmatched.

V usage is TRBV10-1 and J usage is TRBJ2-7, with D tentatively TRBD1 or TRBD2 (5 bases each). The germline V gene encodes CDR1 WNHNN and CDR2 SYGVQD (reference sequence). Trimming cost V 0 bases and J 0 bases, with 6 bases left between them. The CDR3 is 14 amino acids. Here the CDR3 DNA reads TGCGCCAGCAGTGAGTCCGGGACCTCCTACGAGCAGTACTTC. The encoded protein is CASSESGTSYEQYF.